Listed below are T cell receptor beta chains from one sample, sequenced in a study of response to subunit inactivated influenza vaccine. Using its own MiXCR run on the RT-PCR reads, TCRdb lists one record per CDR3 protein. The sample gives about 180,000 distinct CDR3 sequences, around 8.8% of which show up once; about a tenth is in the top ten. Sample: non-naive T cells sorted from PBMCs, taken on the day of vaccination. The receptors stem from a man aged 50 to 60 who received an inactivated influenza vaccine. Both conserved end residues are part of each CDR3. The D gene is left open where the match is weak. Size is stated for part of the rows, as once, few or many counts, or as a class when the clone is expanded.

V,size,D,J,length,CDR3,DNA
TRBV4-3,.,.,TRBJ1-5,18,CASSQVSSRRGCNQPQHF,TGCGCCAGCAGCCAAGTGTCGAGCAGGCGAGGGTGCAATCAGCCCCAGCATTTT
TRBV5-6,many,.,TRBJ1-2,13,CASSLARNYGYTF,TGTGCCAGCAGCTTGGCCAGGAACTATGGCTACACCTTC
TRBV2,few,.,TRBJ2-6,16,CASRERAGSGANVLTF,TGTGCCAGCAGAGAGCGGGCAGGTTCTGGGGCCAACGTCCTGACTTTC
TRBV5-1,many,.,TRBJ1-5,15,CASSPTGSGNQPQHF,TGCGCCAGCAGCCCCACAGGGTCGGGCAATCAGCCCCAGCATTTT
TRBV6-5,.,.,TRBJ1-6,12,CASSPGNSPLHF,TGTGCCAGCAGCCCAGGGAATTCACCCCTCCACTTT
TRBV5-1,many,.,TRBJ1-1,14,CASSGGHSSTEAFF,TGCGCCAGCAGCGGGGGACATTCAAGCACTGAAGCTTTCTTT
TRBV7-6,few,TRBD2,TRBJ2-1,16,CASSLGLGGGPNEQFF,TGTGCCAGCAGCCTTGGACTAGGAGGAGGGCCCAATGAGCAGTTCTTC
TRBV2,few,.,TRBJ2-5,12,CASSAPQETQYF,TGTGCCAGCAGCGCCCCCCAAGAGACCCAGTACTTC
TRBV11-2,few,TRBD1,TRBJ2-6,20,CASSLVGTGADLSGANVLTF,TGTGCCAGCAGCTTAGTAGGGACAGGGGCCGACCTCTCTGGGGCCAACGTCCTGACTTTC
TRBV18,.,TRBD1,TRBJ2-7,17,CASSPIGSRTGVYEQYF,TGTGCCAGCTCACCCATCGGGTCCCGGACAGGGGTCTACGAGCAGTACTTC
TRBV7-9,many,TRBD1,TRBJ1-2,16,CASSLTRQGPEYGYTF,TGTGCCAGCAGTCTAACCCGACAGGGGCCGGAATATGGCTACACCTTC
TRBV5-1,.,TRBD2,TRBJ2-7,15,CASSLGLAGGYEQYF,TGCGCCAGCAGCTTGGGACTAGCGGGGGGATACGAGCAGTACTTC
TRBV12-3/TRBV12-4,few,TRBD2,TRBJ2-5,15,CASARPGLEKRTQYF,TGTGCCAGCGCAAGACCGGGACTAGAAAAGCGGACCCAGTACTTC
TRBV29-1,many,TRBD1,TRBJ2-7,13,CSAGGGQGSEQYF,TGCAGCGCCGGTGGGGGACAGGGCTCCGAGCAGTACTTC
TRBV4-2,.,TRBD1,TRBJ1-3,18,CASSPHHGTDQFGNTIYF,TGTGCCAGCAGCCCCCACCACGGGACAGACCAATTTGGAAACACCATATATTTT
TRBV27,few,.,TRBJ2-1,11,CASMGFNEQFF,TGTGCCAGCATGGGCTTCAATGAGCAGTTCTTC
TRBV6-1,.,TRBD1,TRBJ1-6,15,CASTMTGKNNSPLHF,TGTGCCAGCACCATGACAGGGAAGAATAATTCACCCCTCCACTTT
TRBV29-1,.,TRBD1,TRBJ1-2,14,CSVDPSGTDYGYTF,TGCAGCGTTGATCCCTCCGGGACAGACTATGGCTACACCTTC
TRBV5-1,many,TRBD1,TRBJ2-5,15,CASSLQPGQQETQYF,TGCGCCAGCAGCTTGCAACCGGGACAGCAAGAGACCCAGTACTTC
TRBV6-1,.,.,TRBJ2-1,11,CASRALAEQFF,TGTGCCAGCAGGGCCTTGGCCGAGCAGTTCTTC
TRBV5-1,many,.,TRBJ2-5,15,CASTLGPSDQETQYF,TGCGCCAGCACCTTGGGGCCATCCGACCAAGAGACCCAGTACTTC
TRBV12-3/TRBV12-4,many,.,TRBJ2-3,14,CASSPRLETDTQYF,TGTGCCAGCAGTCCGAGACTAGAAACAGATACGCAGTATTTT
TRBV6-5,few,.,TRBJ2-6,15,CASSSTSAGANVLTF,TGTGCCAGCAGTTCTACATCGGCTGGGGCCAACGTCCTGACTTTC
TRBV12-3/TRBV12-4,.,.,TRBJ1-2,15,CVSKSVGGSLYGYTF,TGTGTCAGCAAAAGTGTGGGAGGATCTCTCTATGGCTACACCTTC
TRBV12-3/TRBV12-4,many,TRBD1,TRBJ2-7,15,CASSLHGTGNYEQYF,TGTGCCAGCAGTTTGCATGGGACAGGGAACTACGAGCAGTACTTC
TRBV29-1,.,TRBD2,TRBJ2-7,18,CSVASGLAGREYGSEQYF,TGCAGCGTTGCGAGTGGGCTAGCGGGACGAGAATACGGTAGCGAGCAGTACTTC
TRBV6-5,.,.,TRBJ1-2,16,CASSYSKRWGADGYTF,TGTGCCAGCAGTTACTCCAAACGGTGGGGCGCGGATGGCTACACCTTC
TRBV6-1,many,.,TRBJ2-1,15,CASSVNPGSYNEQFF,TGTGCCAGCAGTGTCAATCCGGGTAGTTACAATGAGCAGTTCTTC
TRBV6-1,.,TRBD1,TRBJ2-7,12,CASKTGDVVQYF,TGTGCCAGCAAAACAGGGGATGTCGTGCAGTACTTC
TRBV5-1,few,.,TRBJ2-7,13,CASSFDRRNEQYF,TGCGCCAGCAGCTTTGACAGGAGGAACGAGCAGTACTTC
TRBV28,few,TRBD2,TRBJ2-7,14,CASSPTRGLLRQYF,TGTGCCAGCAGTCCCACAAGGGGACTACTCAGGCAGTACTTC
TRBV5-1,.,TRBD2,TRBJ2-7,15,CASSPTSGSEYEQYF,TGCGCCAGCAGCCCAACTAGCGGGAGTGAGTACGAGCAGTACTTC
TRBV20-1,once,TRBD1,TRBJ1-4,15,CSARATGGWGEKLFF,TGCAGTGCTAGGGCAACAGGGGGCTGGGGGGAAAAACTGTTTTTT
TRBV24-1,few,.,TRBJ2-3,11,CATSSAGTQYF,TGTGCCACCAGTTCTGCGGGTACGCAGTATTTT
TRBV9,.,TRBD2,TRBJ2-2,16,CASSVNSGANTGELFF,TGTGCCAGCAGCGTAAATAGCGGGGCGAACACCGGGGAGCTGTTTTTT
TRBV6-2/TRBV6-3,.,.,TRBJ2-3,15,CASSLRRGSTDTQYF,TGTGCCAGCAGCTTACGTCGGGGAAGCACAGATACGCAGTATTTT
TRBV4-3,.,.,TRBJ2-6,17,CASSQANVNSGANVLTF,TGCGCCAGCAGCCAAGCGAACGTAAACTCTGGGGCCAACGTCCTGACTTTC
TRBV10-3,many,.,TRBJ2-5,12,CAIRDQRETQYF,TGTGCCATTAGGGACCAGAGAGAGACCCAGTACTTC
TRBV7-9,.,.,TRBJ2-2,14,CASSLFGDTGELFF,TGTGCCAGCAGCTTATTCGGGGACACCGGGGAGCTGTTTTTT
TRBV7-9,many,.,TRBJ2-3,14,CASPPRGIADTQYF,TGTGCCAGCCCCCCCAGGGGTATCGCAGATACGCAGTATTTT
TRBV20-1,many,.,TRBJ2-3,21,CSARALRTGAAIVSSTDTQYF,TGCAGTGCTAGAGCGCTCCGAACGGGGGCCGCGATAGTTTCTAGCACAGATACGCAGTATTTT
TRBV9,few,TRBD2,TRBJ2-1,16,CASSVASLAGWDEQFF,TGTGCCAGCAGCGTAGCGAGTCTAGCGGGGTGGGATGAGCAGTTCTTC
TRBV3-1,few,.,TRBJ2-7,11,CATSTDYEQYF,TGTGCCACCTCGACAGACTACGAGCAGTACTTC
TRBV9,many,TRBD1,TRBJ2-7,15,CASSTGQGNSYEQYF,TGTGCCAGCAGCACCGGACAGGGAAATTCCTACGAGCAGTACTTC
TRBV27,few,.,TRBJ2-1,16,CASSSPTVTSYNEQFF,TGTGCCAGCAGTTCCCCGACAGTTACCTCCTACAATGAGCAGTTCTTC
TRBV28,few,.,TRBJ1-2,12,CASSLAYGGYTF,TGTGCCAGCAGTTTGGCTTATGGTGGCTACACCTTC
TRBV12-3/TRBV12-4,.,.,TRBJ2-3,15,CASRKGGVSTDTQYF,TGTGCCAGCAGGAAAGGGGGGGTCTCCACAGATACGCAGTATTTT
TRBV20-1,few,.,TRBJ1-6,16,CSARDDSHLYNSPLHF,TGCAGTGCTAGAGATGACAGTCATCTTTATAATTCACCCCTCCACTTT
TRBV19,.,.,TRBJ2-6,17,CASSRFGGNSGANVLTF,TGTGCCAGTAGTAGATTCGGGGGAAACTCTGGGGCCAACGTCCTGACTTTC
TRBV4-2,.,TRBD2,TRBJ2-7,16,CASSPTPLAGSYEQYF,TGTGCCAGCAGCCCTACTCCCCTAGCGGGCTCCTACGAGCAGTACTTC
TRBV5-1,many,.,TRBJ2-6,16,CASSLERVSGANVLTF,TGCGCCAGCAGCTTGGAACGGGTCTCTGGGGCCAACGTCCTGACTTTC
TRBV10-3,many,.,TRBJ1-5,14,CAISEAQGNQPQHF,TGTGCCATCAGTGAGGCCCAGGGGAATCAGCCCCAGCATTTT
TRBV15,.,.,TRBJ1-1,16,CATSRDLFTANTEAFF,TGTGCCACCAGCAGAGATCTTTTCACCGCGAACACTGAAGCTTTCTTT
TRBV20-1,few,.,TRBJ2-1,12,CSAQMGGNEQFF,TGCAGTGCACAGATGGGGGGCAATGAGCAGTTCTTC